One sample yielded the 19 T cell receptor beta chains listed below, sequenced in a study of T cell responses to AZD1222 COVID-19 vaccine. The protocol was immunoSEQ multiplex PCR, while the TCRdb copy is restricted to in-frame clones and leaves out a portion. The sample lists about 140,000 clones, approximately 90% occurring once. Sequenced here: peripheral blood, sampled on day 0 of AZD1222 vaccination. Every receptor here comes from an adult in good health.

This clone has a handful of counts. This sequence joins TRBV5-5 and TRBJ2-3, with 8 bases matching TRBD1. The germline V gene has CDR1 SGHKS and CDR2 YYEKEE (reference sequence). Trimming took 3 bases from V and 5 from J; bases not matched to a gene: 8. This CDR3 comprises 15 residues. CDR3 nucleotides: TGTGCCAGCAGCTCGACAGGGGAGTGGGGAGATACGCAGTATTTT. It specifies CASSSTGEWGDTQYF.

CDR3 nucleotide sequence: TGTGCCAGCAGTTACAGGGGGCGGGCTGGAAACACCATATATTTT. It translates to CASSYRGRAGNTIYF. The rearrangement uses TRBV6-5 and TRBJ1-3; 7 bases are a match to TRBD1. CDR3 length equals 15 residues. J gave up 2 bases and V 2 bases, and 3 bases lay outside the gene matches. CDR1 and CDR2 from the germline V gene are MNHEY and SVGAGI.

The rearrangement links TRBV5-1 to TRBJ1-4, with a weak D call TRBD1 (6 bases). V dropped 5 bases and J dropped 8 bases, with 16 bases sitting between them. CDR1 is SGHRS, CDR2 YFSETQ, per germline. This CDR3 has 14 residues. Written as DNA, the CDR3 is TGCGCCAGCAGTATCCAGGGGCGAGAAGAAAAACTGTTTTTT. It is translated as CASSIQGREEKLFF.

This chain connects TRBV6-6 to TRBJ1-4; no firm D call. CDR3 size: 14 residues. The germline V gene encodes CDR1 MNHNY and CDR2 SVGAGI (reference sequence). V dropped 8 bases and J dropped 0 bases, with 10 bases sitting between them. As DNA, the CDR3 is TGTGCCAGCGCCCCGACCGCAACTAATGAAAAACTGTTTTTT. This sequence encodes CASAPTATNEKLFF.

The chain recombines TRBV28 with TRBJ1-1; TRBD1 might be the D (6 bases). Germline V gives CDR1 MDHEN, CDR2 SYDVKM. The V gene lost 6 bases and the J gene lost 6 bases, with 11 bases spanning the gap. The CDR3 contains 12 residues. The CDR3 protein is CASSPPGAEAFF. CDR3 coding DNA: TGTGCCAGCAGCCCTCCAGGGGCTGAAGCTTTCTTT.

The rearrangement joins TRBV6-2 or TRBV6-3 to TRBJ1-1; TRBD1 matches 12 bases. There are 14 residues in the CDR3. CDR1 MNHEY and CDR2 SVGEGT come from the germline V gene. J was trimmed by 8 bases and V by 2 bases; bases with no gene match: 3. The CDR3 DNA follows: TGTGCCAGCAGTTACGCCGGGACAGGGGGCGAAGCTTTCTTT. Its protein is CASSYAGTGGEAFF.

The chain employs TRBV28 and TRBJ1-1, with 7 nucleotides matching TRBD1. V shed 6 bases and J 7 bases; nucleotides not matched to a gene: 5. CDR1 is MDHEN and CDR2 is SYDVKM in the germline V gene. The CDR3 runs to 12 residues. The CDR3 DNA follows: TGTGCCAGCAGGTTACGGGACAGTGAAGCTTTCTTT. Translated, it gives CASRLRDSEAFF.

CDR3 sequence: CASSQTGTGGLPYGYTF. CDR3 DNA: TGTGCCAGCAGCCAGACCGGGACAGGGGGCCTTCCTTATGGCTACACCTTC. J is TRBJ1-2 and V is TRBV4-2; 12 nucleotides line up with TRBD1. The CDR3 totals 17 residues. V gave up 3 bases and J gave up 5 bases; unmatched junction bases: 10. CDR1 and CDR2 from the germline V gene are LGHNA and YNFKEQ.

The chain joins TRBV7-2 to TRBJ1-6; D is perhaps TRBD1 (5 bases). In germline, CDR1 is SGHTA, CDR2 FQGNSA. This CDR3 region has 15 residues. The ends were cut back, 5 bases at V and 4 bases at J, with 12 bases in the middle. CDR3 residues: CASSPLGVYNSPLHF. CDR3 coding DNA: TGTGCCAGCAGCCCCCTGGGGGTTTATAATTCACCCCTCCACTTT. Supplemented by reference TRBV7-2 and TRBJ1-6, the full variable domain reads GAGVSQSPSNKVTEKGKDVELRCDPISGHTALYWYRQSLGQGLEFLIYFQGNSAPDKSGLPSDRFSAERTGGSVSTLTIQRTQQEDSAVYLCASSPLGVYNSPLHFGNGTRLTVT.

The chain links TRBV27 to TRBJ2-2, with 7 bases lining up with TRBD1. Germline values: CDR1 MNHEY, CDR2 SMNVEV (reference sequence). Trimming at V came to 5 bases and at J to 1 base, leaving 10 bases not matched to a gene. The CDR3 runs to 17 residues. The CDR3: CASSARTGQKNTGELFF. The CDR3 DNA follows: TGTGCCAGCAGTGCACGAACGGGACAGAAGAACACCGGGGAGCTGTTTTTT.

V is TRBV12-5 and J is TRBJ2-7, with D perhaps matching TRBD1 (5 bases). The CDR3 extends over 12 amino acids. V was shortened by 7 bases and J by 3 bases, with 10 bases between the two germline ends. Germline values: CDR1 LGHNT, CDR2 FRNRAP. The CDR3 sequence: CASAQGSYEQYF. CDR3 DNA sequence: TGTGCTAGTGCCCAGGGTAGCTACGAGCAGTACTTC.

The V call is TRBV11-2, the J call TRBJ1-5; unclear D gene. There are 15 residues in the CDR3. The germline CDR1 and CDR2 sequences are SGHAT and FQNNGV. V was shortened by 1 base and J by 1 base, with 8 bases between the two germline ends. CDR3 nucleotide sequence: TGTGCCAGCAGCTTAGTGTCGGGAAGCAATCAGCCCCAGCATTTT. This encodes CASSLVSGSNQPQHF. Drawing the rest from reference TRBV11-2 and TRBJ1-5, the complete variable domain is EAGVAQSPRYKIIEKRQSVAFWCNPISGHATLYWYQQILGQGPKLLIQFQNNGVVDDSQLPKDRFSAERLKGVDSTLKIQPAKLEDSAVYLCASSLVSGSNQPQHFGDGTRLSIL.

The chain couples TRBV14 to TRBJ2-3; no definite D call. Germline loops: CDR1 SGHDN, CDR2 FVKESK. This CDR3 has 13 amino acids. Trimming pared 6 bases from V and 3 bases from J, leaving 10 bases between. CDR3 DNA sequence: TGTGCCAGCAGGCGACTGATGACAGATACGCAGTATTTT. Translation gives CASRRLMTDTQYF.

The gene calls are TRBV4-3 and TRBJ2-5, with 10 positions matching TRBD2. V lost 0 bases, J lost 5 bases, and 6 bases stayed unmatched. CDR3 length equals 16 residues. Germline V gene lookup returns CDR1 LGHNA and CDR2 YSLEER. DNA of the CDR3: TGCGCCAGCAGCCAAGATGTTCCTAGCGGGGGTGAGACCCAGTACTTC. Protein product: CASSQDVPSGGETQYF.

V is TRBV4-1 and J is TRBJ2-7; either TRBD1 or TRBD2 may fit D (5 bases each). The germline V gene encodes CDR1 MGHRA and CDR2 YSYEKL. The CDR3 contains 14 residues. Trimming cost V 0 bases and J 2 bases, with 8 bases left between them. CDR3 DNA: TGCGCCAGCAGCCAAGATTTGGGACCCTACGAGCAGTACTTC. This sequence encodes CASSQDLGPYEQYF.

This sequence joins TRBV5-6 and TRBJ2-3; D is unresolved. CDR1 and CDR2 from the germline V gene are SGHDT and YYEEEE. The CDR3 totals 14 residues. The ends were cut back, 1 base at V and 6 bases at J, with 12 bases in the middle. CDR3 nucleotides: TGTGCCAGCAGCTTGTGGGGAACCGCCGATACGCAGTATTTT. This translates into CASSLWGTADTQYF.

V gene TRBV24-1 combines with J gene TRBJ2-2, with no clear D. The length of the CDR3 is 13 residues. Germline assignment: CDR1 KGHDR and CDR2 SFDVKD. V gave up 3 bases and J gave up 5 bases, with 6 bases separating them. CDR3 DNA: TGTGCCACCAGTGATAGGGATACCGGGGAGCTGTTTTTT. It translates to CATSDRDTGELFF.

This clone is a singleton in its sample. The genes are TRBV6-2 or TRBV6-3 and TRBJ2-6; tentatively, D is TRBD2 (5 bases). The length of the CDR3 is 15 residues. The V gene lost 2 bases and the J gene lost 1 base, with 6 bases spanning the gap. Per the germline V gene, CDR1 is MNHEY and CDR2 is SVGEGT. The CDR3 loop is CASSYRGSGANVLTF. In DNA form, the CDR3 reads TGTGCCAGCAGTTACCGGGGATCTGGGGCCAACGTCCTGACTTTC.

The chain combines TRBV18 with TRBJ2-1, with D possibly being TRBD2 (6 bases). Germline CDR1 is KGHSH and CDR2 is LQKENI. The CDR3 length is 17 residues. Trimming shortened V by 2 bases and J by 1 base, and 15 bases separated the two germline ends. The CDR3 here is CASSPGRFGDSYNEQFF. The CDR3 bases are TGTGCCAGCTCACCAGGGAGGTTCGGGGATTCCTACAATGAGCAGTTCTTC. Full variable domain (remainder filled in from reference TRBV18 and TRBJ2-1): NAGVMQNPRHLVRRRGQEARLRCSPMKGHSHVYWYRQLPEEGLKFMVYLQKENIIDESGMPKERFSAEFPKEGPSILRIQQVVRGDSAAYFCASSPGRFGDSYNEQFFGPGTRLTVL.